Listed below are T cell receptor beta chains from one sample, sequenced in a study of technical replicates of blood from four donors. The assay was immunoSEQ multiplex PCR, and TCRdb's table has in-frame clones only and misses some. The repertoire has around 60,000 clones, 80% to 95% of them found once; the top ten carry roughly 4.2%. Input material: PBMCs. The receptors derive from a human donor in good health. Some clones in this sample may be carry-over from other donors' samples. The CDR3 runs from the conserved cysteine through the conserved F or W. A D gene is named only where the DNA matches it firmly. Clone size, where shown, is once, few, many, or a class for clones that have expanded.

j_call	d_call	clone_size	v_call	cdr3_aa	cdr3_nt
TRBJ1-1	.	once	TRBV15	CATSPQTGFSAEAFF	TGTGCCACCAGCCCCCAAACGGGGTTTTCGGCTGAAGCTTTCTTT
TRBJ2-1	TRBD2	.	TRBV6-1	CASSETTLLAGGGNEQFF	TGTGCCAGCAGTGAAACAACCCTACTAGCGGGCGGGGGCAATGAGCAGTTCTTC
TRBJ1-2	TRBD1	once	TRBV19	CASMDRRTSYGYTF	TGTGCCAGTATGGACAGGCGGACCTCCTATGGCTACACCTTC
TRBJ1-1	.	.	TRBV19	CASSIDVWGRTAAFF	TGTGCCAGTAGTATAGATGTTTGGGGGCGCACAGCAGCTTTCTTT
TRBJ1-6	TRBD1	once	TRBV4-2	CASSQLGQGASPLHF	TGTGCCAGCAGCCAATTGGGACAGGGGGCTTCACCCCTCCACTTT
TRBJ2-1	TRBD2	.	TRBV6-4	CASSGRGSGSLGEQFF	TGTGCCAGCAGTGGCCGAGGGAGCGGGAGTCTCGGTGAGCAGTTCTTC
TRBJ2-1	TRBD2	.	TRBV12-5	CASGEAGPLYNEQFF	TGTGCTAGTGGCGAAGCGGGGCCACTTTACAATGAGCAGTTCTTC
TRBJ2-3	TRBD1	.	TRBV29-1	CSFRQGTDTQYF	TGCAGCTTCCGACAGGGGACAGATACGCAGTATTTT
TRBJ2-5	TRBD1	.	TRBV2	CASSPGQAGKTQYF	TGTGCCAGCAGTCCGGGACAGGCCGGCAAGACCCAGTACTTC
TRBJ2-2	TRBD1	.	TRBV29-1	CSVGTGEGGELFF	TGCAGCGTGGGGACAGGGGAAGGCGGGGAGCTGTTTTTT
TRBJ1-6	TRBD1	.	TRBV13	CASSLNYRDRNNSPLHF	TGTGCCAGCAGCTTAAATTACCGGGACAGGAATAATTCACCCCTCCACTTT
TRBJ1-5	.	.	TRBV6-5	CASRDGGVSNQPQHF	TGTGCCAGCAGAGACGGGGGGGTCAGCAATCAGCCCCAGCATTTT
TRBJ2-3	.	.	TRBV1	CTSRPGQCTDTQYF	TGCACCAGCAGGCCGGGACAGTGCACAGATACGCAGTATTTT
TRBJ2-1	.	.	TRBV7-3	CASSPAGPYNEQFF	TGTGCCAGCAGCCCCGCTGGCCCCTACAATGAGCAGTTCTTC
TRBJ2-1	.	.	TRBV20-1	CSAPGFNEQFF	TGCAGTGCTCCGGGTTTCAATGAGCAGTTCTTC
TRBJ2-7	TRBD2	.	TRBV30	CAWSGLAGVAYEQYF	TGTGCCTGGAGTGGACTAGCGGGAGTTGCCTACGAGCAGTACTTC
TRBJ1-2	.	.	TRBV7-9	CASSTHRDGYGYTF	TGTGCCAGCAGCACCCACAGGGACGGCTATGGCTACACCTTC
TRBJ2-7	.	.	TRBV11-1	CASSLDPGIPYEQYF	TGTGCCAGCAGCTTAGACCCAGGGATACCCTACGAGCAGTACTTC
TRBJ1-5	.	.	TRBV12-5	CASGLGGPLGNQPQHF	TGTGCTAGTGGATTAGGTGGGCCCCTGGGCAATCAGCCCCAGCATTTT
TRBJ2-1	.	once	TRBV6-4	CASSERFGYEQFF	TGTGCCAGCAGTGAAAGGTTCGGGTATGAGCAGTTCTTC
TRBJ2-2	TRBD1	.	TRBV5-1	CASSLDTGGPGELFF	TGCGCCAGCAGCTTGGATACAGGGGGACCCGGGGAGCTGTTTTTT
TRBJ2-1	TRBD2	.	TRBV4-3	CASSQGTSGRRGDEQFF	TGCGCCAGCAGCCAAGGGACTAGCGGGAGGAGGGGCGATGAGCAGTTCTTC
TRBJ2-5	TRBD2	.	TRBV6-5	CASSPSRTSGETQYF	TGTGCCAGCAGTCCTTCTAGGACTAGTGGAGAGACCCAGTACTTC
TRBJ1-1	.	.	TRBV2	CASSWHTEAFF	TGTGCCAGCAGTTGGCACACTGAAGCTTTCTTT
TRBJ2-1	.	.	TRBV20-1	CSAQPEEEQFF	TGCAGTGCTCAGCCGGAGGAGGAGCAGTTCTTC
TRBJ2-7	.	.	TRBV18	CASSRGAGEQYF	TGTGCCAGCTCACGCGGGGCTGGCGAGCAGTACTTC
TRBJ2-1	.	.	TRBV6-5	CASSPGYQQFF	TGTGCCAGCAGTCCAGGTTACCAGCAGTTCTTC
TRBJ1-1	.	.	TRBV6-6	CASSEQEKNTEAFF	TGTGCCAGCAGCGAACAGGAAAAGAACACTGAAGCTTTCTTT
TRBJ1-1	TRBD1	.	TRBV5-8	CASSHGQGRVNTEAFF	TGTGCCAGCAGCCACGGACAGGGGAGGGTGAACACTGAAGCTTTCTTT
TRBJ2-7	.	.	TRBV6-5	CASTKSPRYEQYF	TGTGCCAGCACCAAGTCGCCTCGGTACGAGCAGTACTTC
TRBJ2-1	.	.	TRBV6-4	CASSKRQGMEQFF	TGTGCCAGCAGCAAACGCCAGGGAATGGAGCAGTTCTTC
TRBJ2-2	TRBD1	.	TRBV7-9	CASSLGQPNTGELFF	TGTGCCAGCAGCTTGGGACAGCCGAACACCGGGGAGCTGTTTTTT